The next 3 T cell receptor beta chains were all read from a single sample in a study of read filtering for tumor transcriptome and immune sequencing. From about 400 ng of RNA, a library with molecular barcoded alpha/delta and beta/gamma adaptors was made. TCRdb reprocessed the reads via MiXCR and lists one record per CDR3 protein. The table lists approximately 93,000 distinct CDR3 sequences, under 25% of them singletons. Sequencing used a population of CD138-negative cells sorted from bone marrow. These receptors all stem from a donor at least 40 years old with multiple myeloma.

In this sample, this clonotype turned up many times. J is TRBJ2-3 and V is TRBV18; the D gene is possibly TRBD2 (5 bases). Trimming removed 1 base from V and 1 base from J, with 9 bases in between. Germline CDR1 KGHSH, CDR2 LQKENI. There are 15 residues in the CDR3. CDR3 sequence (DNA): TGTGCCAGCTCACCACTAGCGTCGGGCACAGATACGCAGTATTTT. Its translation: CASSPLASGTDTQYF.

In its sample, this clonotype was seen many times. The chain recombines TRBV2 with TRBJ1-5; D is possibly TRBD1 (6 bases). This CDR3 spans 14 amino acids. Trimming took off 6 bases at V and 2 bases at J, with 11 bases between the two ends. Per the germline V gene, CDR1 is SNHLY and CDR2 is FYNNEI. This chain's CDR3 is CASRQGFGNQPQHF. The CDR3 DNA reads TGTGCCAGCAGACAGGGTTTTGGCAATCAGCCCCAGCATTTT. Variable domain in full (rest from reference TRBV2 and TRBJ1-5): EPEVTQTPSHQVTQMGQEVILRCVPISNHLYFYWYRQILGQKVEFLVSFYNNEISEKSEIFDDQFSVERPDGSNFTLKIRSTKLEDSAMYFCASRQGFGNQPQHFGDGTRLSIL.

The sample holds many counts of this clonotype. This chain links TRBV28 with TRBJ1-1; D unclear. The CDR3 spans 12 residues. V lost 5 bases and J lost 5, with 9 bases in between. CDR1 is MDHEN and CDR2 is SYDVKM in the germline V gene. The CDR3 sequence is CASSMEWTEAFF. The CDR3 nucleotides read TGTGCCAGCAGTATGGAATGGACTGAAGCTTTCTTT.